This T cell receptor beta chain comes out of a study of early T cells in non-severe SARS-CoV-2 infection. On the study more broadly: It was bulk RNA from unsorted whole blood that was sequenced, and the chains were unpaired.

With 4 bases clipped from V and 2 bases from J, the junction kept 0 bases outside the gene matches. Germline loops: CDR1 DFQATT, CDR2 SNEGSKA (reference sequence). CDR3 size: 13 residues. There are a few counts of this clonotype. Individual cDNA molecules were tagged with unique molecular identifiers. One entry per CDR3 protein, called by TCRdb with MiXCR from the 5' RACE reads. This table has roughly 26,000 distinct CDR3 sequences, less than 6.5% appearing once. This TCR was recovered from an adult who was a healthcare worker with PCR-confirmed SARS-CoV-2 infection or an uninfected control (not recorded which). V is TRBV20-1 and J is TRBJ2-1, with 9 bases aligning to TRBD2. Material: whole blood. CDR3 amino acids: CSATSGTYNEQFF. DNA for the CDR3: TGCAGTGCTACTAGCGGGACCTACAATGAGCAGTTCTTC.